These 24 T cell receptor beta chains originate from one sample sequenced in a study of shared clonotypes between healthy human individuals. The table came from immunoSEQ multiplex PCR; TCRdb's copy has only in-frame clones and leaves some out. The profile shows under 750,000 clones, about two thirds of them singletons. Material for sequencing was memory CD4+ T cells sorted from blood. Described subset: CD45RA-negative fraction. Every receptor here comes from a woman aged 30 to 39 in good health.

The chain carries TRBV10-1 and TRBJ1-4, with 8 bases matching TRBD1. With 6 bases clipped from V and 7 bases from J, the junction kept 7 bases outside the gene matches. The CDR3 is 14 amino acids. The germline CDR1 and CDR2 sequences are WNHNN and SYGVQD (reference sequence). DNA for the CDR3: TGCGCCAGCAGCTCCGGACAGGGAGTTGAAAAACTGTTTTTT. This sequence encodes CASSSGQGVEKLFF.

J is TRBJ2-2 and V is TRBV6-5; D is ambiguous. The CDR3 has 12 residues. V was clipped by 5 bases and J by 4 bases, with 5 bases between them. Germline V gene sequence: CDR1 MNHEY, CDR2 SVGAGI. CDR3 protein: CASSRITGELFF. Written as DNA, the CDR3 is TGTGCCAGCAGTCGGATCACCGGGGAGCTGTTTTTT.

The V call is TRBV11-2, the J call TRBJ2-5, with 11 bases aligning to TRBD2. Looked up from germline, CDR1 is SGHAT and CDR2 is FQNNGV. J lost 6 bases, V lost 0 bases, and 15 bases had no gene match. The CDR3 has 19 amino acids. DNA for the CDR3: TGTGCCAGCAGCTTAGAACATTATTCGACTAGCGGGGAGGAAAAGACCCAGTACTTC. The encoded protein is CASSLEHYSTSGEEKTQYF.

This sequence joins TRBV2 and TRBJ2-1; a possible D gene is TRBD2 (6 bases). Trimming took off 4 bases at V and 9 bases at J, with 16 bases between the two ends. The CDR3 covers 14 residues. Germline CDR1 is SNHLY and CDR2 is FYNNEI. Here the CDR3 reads CASSASGRMGEQFF. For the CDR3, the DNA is TGTGCCAGCAGTGCATCCGGGAGAATGGGTGAGCAGTTCTTC.

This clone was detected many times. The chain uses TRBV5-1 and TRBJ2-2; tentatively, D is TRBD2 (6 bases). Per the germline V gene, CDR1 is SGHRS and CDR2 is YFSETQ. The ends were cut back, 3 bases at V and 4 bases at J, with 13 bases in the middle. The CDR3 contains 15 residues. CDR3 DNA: TGCGCCAGCAGCTCTCTAGTCGGGGGCACCGGGGAGCTGTTTTTT. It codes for CASSSLVGGTGELFF.

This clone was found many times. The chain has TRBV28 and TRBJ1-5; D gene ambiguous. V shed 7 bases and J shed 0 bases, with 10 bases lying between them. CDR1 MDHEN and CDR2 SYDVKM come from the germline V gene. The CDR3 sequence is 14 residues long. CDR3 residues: CASTSSYSNQPQHF. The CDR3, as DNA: TGTGCCAGCACAAGTTCGTATAGCAATCAGCCCCAGCATTTT.

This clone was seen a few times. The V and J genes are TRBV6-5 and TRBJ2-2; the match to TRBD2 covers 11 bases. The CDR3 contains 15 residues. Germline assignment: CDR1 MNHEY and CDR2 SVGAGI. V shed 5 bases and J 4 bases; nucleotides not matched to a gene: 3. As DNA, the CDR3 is TGTGCCAGCAGTCGTAGCGGGAGGGTCACCGGGGAGCTGTTTTTT. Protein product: CASSRSGRVTGELFF.

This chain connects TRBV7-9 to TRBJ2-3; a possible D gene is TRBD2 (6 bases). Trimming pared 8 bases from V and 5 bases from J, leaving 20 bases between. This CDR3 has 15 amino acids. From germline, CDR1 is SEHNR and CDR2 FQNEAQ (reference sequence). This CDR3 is CASSYSGPPGDTQYF. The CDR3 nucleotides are TGTGCCAGCTCATACAGCGGGCCCCCGGGAGATACGCAGTATTTT.

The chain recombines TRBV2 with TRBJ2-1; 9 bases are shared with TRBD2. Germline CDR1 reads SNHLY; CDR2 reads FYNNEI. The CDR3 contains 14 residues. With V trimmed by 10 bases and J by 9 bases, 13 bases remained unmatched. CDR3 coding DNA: TGTGCCACCCTAATAGCGGGAGTAGGCGGTGAGCAGTTCTTC. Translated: CATLIAGVGGEQFF.

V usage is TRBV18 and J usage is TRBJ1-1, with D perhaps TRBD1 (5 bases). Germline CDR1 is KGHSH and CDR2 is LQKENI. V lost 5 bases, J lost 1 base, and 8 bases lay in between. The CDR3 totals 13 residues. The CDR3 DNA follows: TGTGCCAGCTCAGTACAGGAGAACACTGAAGCTTTCTTT. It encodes CASSVQENTEAFF. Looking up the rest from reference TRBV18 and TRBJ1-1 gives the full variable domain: NAGVMQNPRHLVRRRGQEARLRCSPMKGHSHVYWYRQLPEEGLKFMVYLQKENIIDESGMPKERFSAEFPKEGPSILRIQQVVRGDSAAYFCASSVQENTEAFFGQGTRLTVV.

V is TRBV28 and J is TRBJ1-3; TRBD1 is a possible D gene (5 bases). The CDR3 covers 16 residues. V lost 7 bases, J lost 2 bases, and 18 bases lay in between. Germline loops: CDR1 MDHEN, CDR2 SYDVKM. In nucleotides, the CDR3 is TGTGCCAGCACCTTACCGGGGGGTTTGACTGGAAACACCATATATTTT. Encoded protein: CASTLPGGLTGNTIYF.

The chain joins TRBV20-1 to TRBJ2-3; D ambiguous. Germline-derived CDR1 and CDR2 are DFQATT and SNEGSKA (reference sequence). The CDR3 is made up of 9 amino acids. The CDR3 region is CRTTDTQYF. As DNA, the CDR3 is TGCAGAACTACAGATACGCAGTATTTT.

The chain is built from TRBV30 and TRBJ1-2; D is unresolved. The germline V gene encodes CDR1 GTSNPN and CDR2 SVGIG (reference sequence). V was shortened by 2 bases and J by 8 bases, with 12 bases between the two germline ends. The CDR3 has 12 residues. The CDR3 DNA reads TGTGCCTGGAGTCAAGAGGGTCGCGGCTACACCTTC. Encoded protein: CAWSQEGRGYTF.

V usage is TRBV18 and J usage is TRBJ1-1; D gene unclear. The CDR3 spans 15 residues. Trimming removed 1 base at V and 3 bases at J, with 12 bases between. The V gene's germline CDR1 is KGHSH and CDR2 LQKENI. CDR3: CASSPRGKPDTEAFF. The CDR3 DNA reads TGTGCCAGCTCACCACGAGGAAAGCCGGACACTGAAGCTTTCTTT.

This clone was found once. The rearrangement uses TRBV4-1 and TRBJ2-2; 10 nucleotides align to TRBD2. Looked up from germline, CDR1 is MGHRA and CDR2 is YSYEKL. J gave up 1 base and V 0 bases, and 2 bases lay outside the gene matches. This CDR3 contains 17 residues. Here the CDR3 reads CASSQDSGRKNTGELFF. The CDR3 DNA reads TGCGCCAGCAGCCAAGATAGCGGGAGGAAGAACACCGGGGAGCTGTTTTTT.

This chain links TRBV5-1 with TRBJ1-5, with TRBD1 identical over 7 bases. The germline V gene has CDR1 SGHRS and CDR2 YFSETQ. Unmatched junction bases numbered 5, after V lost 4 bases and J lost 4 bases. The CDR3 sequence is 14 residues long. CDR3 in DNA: TGCGCCAGCAGCGGGGACAGACTTAATCAGCCCCAGCATTTT. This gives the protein CASSGDRLNQPQHF.

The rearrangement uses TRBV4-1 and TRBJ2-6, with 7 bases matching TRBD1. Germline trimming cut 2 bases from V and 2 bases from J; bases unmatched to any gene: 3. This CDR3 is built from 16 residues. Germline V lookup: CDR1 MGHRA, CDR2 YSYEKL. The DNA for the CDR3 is TGCGCCAGCAGCCAACAGGGGGAACCTGGGGCCAACGTCCTGACTTTC. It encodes CASSQQGEPGANVLTF.

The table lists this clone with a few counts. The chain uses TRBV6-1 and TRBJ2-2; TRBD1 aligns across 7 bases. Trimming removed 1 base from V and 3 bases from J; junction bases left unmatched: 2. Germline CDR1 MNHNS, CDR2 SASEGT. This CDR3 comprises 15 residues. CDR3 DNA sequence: TGTGCCAGCAGTGAAGGAGGGACAGACACCGGGGAGCTGTTTTTT. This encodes CASSEGGTDTGELFF.

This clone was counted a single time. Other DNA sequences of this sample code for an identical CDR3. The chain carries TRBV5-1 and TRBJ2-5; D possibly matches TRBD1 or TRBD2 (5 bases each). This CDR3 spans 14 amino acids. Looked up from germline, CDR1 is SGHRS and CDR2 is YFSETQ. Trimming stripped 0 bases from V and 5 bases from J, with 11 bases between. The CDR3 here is CASSLAEGRETQYF. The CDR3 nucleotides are TGCGCCAGCAGCTTGGCCGAGGGGCGGGAGACCCAGTACTTC.

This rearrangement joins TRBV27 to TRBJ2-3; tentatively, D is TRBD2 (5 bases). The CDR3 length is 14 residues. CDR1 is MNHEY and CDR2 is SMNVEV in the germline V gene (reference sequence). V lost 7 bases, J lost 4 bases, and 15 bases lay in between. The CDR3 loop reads CASTALAGADTQYF. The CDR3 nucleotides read TGTGCCAGCACTGCACTGGCGGGCGCAGATACGCAGTATTTT.

The CDR3 is CASSLVRGAWDRGTGETQYF. The DNA for the CDR3 is TGTGCCAGCAGTTTAGTTCGAGGAGCGTGGGACAGGGGAACGGGCGAGACCCAGTACTTC. J is TRBJ2-5 and V is TRBV28; 10 nucleotides agree with TRBD1. Germline CDR1 is MDHEN and CDR2 is SYDVKM. V gave up 2 bases and J gave up 5 bases; unmatched junction bases: 20. The CDR3 contains 20 residues.

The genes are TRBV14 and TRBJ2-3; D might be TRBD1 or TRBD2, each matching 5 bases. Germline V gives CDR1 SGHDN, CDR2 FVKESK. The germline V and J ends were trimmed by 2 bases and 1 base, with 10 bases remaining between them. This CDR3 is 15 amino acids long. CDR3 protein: CASSQREGGTDTQYF. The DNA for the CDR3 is TGTGCCAGCAGCCAACGGGAAGGGGGCACAGATACGCAGTATTTT. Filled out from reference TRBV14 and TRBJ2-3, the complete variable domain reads EAGVTQFPSHSVIEKGQTVTLRCDPISGHDNLYWYRRVMGKEIKFLLHFVKESKQDESGMPNNRFLAERTGGTYSTLKVQPAELEDSGVYFCASSQREGGTDTQYFGPGTRLTVL.

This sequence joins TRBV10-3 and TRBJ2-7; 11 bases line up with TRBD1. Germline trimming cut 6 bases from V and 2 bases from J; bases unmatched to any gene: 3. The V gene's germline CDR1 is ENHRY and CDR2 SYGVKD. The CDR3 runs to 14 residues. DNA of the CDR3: TGTGCCATCAGCCCGGGACAGGGGGCCTACGAGCAGTACTTC. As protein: CAISPGQGAYEQYF.

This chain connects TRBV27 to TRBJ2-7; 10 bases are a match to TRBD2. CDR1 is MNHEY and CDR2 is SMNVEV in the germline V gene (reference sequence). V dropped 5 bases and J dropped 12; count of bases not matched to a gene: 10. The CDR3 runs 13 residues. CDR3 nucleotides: TGTGCCAGCAGTAGGCTAGCGGGAGTAGATTGGTACTTC. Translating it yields CASSRLAGVDWYF.